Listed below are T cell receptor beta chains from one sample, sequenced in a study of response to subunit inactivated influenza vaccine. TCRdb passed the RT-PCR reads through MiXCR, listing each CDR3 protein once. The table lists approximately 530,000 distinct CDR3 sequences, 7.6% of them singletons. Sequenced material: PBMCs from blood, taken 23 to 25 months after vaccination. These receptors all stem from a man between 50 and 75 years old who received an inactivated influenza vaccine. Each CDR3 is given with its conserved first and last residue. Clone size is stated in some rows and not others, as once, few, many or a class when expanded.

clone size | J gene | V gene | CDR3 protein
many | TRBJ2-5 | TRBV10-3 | CASAGVGGSETQYF
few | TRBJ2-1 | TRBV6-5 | CASSWTRQTNEQFF
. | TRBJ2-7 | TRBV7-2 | CASSLLGRPAGEQYF
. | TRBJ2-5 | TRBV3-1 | CASSQGWDLQETQYF
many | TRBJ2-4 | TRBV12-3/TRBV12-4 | CASIPGLAGAKNIQYF
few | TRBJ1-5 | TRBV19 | CASRDFTTGYNQPQHF
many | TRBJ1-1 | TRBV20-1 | CSATGTGPKDTEAFF
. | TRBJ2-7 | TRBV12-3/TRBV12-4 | CASSGDLTYEQYF
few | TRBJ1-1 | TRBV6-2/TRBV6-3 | CASSPRGRITEAFF
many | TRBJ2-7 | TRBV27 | CASRRLPTSGSIHEQYF
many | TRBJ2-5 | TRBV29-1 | CSVERDGGQETQYF
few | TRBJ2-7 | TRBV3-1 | CASSQDPRLSSYEQYF
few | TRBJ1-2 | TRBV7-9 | CASSLGPAGAYGYTF
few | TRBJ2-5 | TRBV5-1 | CASSTGQGTVALQETQYF
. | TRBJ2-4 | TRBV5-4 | CASSLAGLENIQYF
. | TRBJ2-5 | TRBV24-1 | CATSDGGQGRETQYF
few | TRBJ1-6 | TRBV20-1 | CSAPTMGGSPLHF
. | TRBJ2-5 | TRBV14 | CASSPVAVGTQYF
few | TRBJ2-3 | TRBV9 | CASSNRGDTQYF
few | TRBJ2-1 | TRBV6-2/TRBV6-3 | CASSNRELGYNEQFF
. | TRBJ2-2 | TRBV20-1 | CSAGQGDGGELFF
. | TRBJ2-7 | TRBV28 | CASSLLQGGSYEQYF
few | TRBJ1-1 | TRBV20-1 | CSARESTPNTEAFF
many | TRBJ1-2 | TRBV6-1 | CASSPTVNYGYTF
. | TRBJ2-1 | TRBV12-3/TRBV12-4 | CASSFLQSAGNEQFF
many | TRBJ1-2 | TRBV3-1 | CASSRAGYGYTF
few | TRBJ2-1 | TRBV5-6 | CASSRNRGGVSYNEQFF
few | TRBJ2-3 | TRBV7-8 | CASSSAWSSSTDTQYF
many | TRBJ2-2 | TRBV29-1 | CSVIPGKITGELFF
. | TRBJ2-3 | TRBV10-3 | CASRLQGAGDTLYF
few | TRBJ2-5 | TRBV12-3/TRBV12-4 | CASSPTGNGETQYF
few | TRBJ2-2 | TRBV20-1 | CSASAGQGRAGELFF
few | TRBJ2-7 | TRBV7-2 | CASSLRRAGGEQYF
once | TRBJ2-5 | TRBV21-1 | CASTYPVGETQYF
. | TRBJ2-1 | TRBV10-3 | CAIRRGATTSYNEQFF
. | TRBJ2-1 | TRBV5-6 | CASSLRSGGNEQFF
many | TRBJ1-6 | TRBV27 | CASRSGASNSPLHF
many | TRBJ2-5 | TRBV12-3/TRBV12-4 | CASTPGLGVRTQYF
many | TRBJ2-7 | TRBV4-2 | CASSQSGYEQYF